This TCR beta chain originates from a study of blood T cell repertoires in COVID-19. In terms of age and location, participants ranged from roughly 18 to 95 years and lived in roughly 22 US areas. In assigning cohorts, the study relied on participant-reported clinical history. Donors in Cohort 3 counted as recovered after two negative PCRs, clearance, or symptom resolution. The protocol was immunoSEQ multiplex PCR, while the TCRdb copy is restricted to in-frame clones and leaves out a portion. The sample lists 190,000 or so clones, around 90% occurring once. The germline CDR1 and CDR2 sequences are SGHNT and YYREEE (reference sequence). The V end lost 2 bases, the J end lost 6 bases, and 12 bases lay between the germline ends. The CDR3 covers 15 residues.

Source material: PBMCs or T cells enriched from blood (not recorded which). This TCR came from a young woman who had recovered from COVID-19. This chain joins TRBV5-4 and TRBJ1-6; D remains unclear. The CDR3 loop is CASSFAGVPNSPLHF. CDR3 DNA: TGTGCCAGCAGCTTTGCCGGGGTCCCTAATTCACCCCTCCACTTT.